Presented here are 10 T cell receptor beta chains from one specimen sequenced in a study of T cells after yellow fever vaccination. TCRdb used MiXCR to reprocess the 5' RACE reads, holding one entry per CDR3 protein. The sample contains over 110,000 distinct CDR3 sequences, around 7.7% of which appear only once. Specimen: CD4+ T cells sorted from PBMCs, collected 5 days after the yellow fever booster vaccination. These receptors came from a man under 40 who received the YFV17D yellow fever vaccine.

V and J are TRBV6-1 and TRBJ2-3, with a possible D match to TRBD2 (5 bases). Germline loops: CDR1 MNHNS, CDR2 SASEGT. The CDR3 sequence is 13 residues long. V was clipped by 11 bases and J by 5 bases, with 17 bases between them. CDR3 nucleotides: TGTGCCTCACGTACGAGCGGCAGAGATACGCAGTATTTT. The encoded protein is CASRTSGRDTQYF.

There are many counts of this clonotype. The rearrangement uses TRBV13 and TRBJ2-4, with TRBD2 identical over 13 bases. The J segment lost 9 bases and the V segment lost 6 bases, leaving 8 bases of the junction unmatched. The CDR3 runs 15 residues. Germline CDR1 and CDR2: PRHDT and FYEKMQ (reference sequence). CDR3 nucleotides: TGTGCCAGCAGACTAGCGGGAGGGCTTGGCGGCATTCAGTACTTC. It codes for CASRLAGGLGGIQYF.

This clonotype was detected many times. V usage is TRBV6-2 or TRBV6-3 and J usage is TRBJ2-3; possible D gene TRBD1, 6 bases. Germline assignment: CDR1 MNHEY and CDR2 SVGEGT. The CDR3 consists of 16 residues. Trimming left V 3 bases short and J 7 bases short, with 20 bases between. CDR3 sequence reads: CASSYGFIQGLYTQYF. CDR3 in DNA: TGTGCCAGCAGTTATGGCTTCATCCAGGGGCTTTATACGCAGTATTTT.

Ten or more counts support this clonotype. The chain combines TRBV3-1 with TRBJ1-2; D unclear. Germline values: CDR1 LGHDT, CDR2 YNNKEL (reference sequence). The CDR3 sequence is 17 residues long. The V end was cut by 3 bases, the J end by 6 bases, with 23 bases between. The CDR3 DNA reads TGTGCCAGCAGCCATTCTTGGGATAAGGATGCGGCGAATGGCTACACCTTC. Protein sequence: CASSHSWDKDAANGYTF.

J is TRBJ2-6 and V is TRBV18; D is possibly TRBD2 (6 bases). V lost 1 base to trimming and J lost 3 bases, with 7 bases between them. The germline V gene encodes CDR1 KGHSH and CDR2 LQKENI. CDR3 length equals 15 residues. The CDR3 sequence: CASSPRRDGANVLTF. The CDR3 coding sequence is TGTGCCAGCTCACCACGGAGGGATGGGGCCAACGTCCTGACTTTC.

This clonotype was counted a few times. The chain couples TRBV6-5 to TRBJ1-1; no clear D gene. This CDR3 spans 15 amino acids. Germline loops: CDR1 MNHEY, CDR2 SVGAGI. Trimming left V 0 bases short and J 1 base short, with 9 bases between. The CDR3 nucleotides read TGTGCCAGCAGTTACTCGACGGTAGGGAACACTGAAGCTTTCTTT. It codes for CASSYSTVGNTEAFF.

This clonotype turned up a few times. The CDR3 region is CASSLDFFSSGRANEQFF. The CDR3 DNA sequence: TGTGCCAGCAGCTTAGACTTCTTTTCGAGCGGGAGGGCCAATGAGCAGTTCTTC. The chain combines TRBV11-2 with TRBJ2-1; TRBD2 agrees at 10 bases. V shed 0 bases and J 6 bases; nucleotides not matched to a gene: 11. The CDR3 length is 18 residues. Germline V CDR1 and CDR2: SGHAT, FQNNGV.

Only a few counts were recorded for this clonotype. In nucleotides, the CDR3 is TGTGCCAGCAGCGCCCCGGGACTAGCGCTCTACGAGCAGTACTTC. Translation gives CASSAPGLALYEQYF. This sequence joins TRBV7-2 and TRBJ2-7; 10 positions agree with TRBD2. J lost 3 bases, V lost 5 bases, and 7 bases had no gene match. Germline V gene data show CDR1 as SGHTA and CDR2 as FQGNSA. The CDR3 spans 15 residues.

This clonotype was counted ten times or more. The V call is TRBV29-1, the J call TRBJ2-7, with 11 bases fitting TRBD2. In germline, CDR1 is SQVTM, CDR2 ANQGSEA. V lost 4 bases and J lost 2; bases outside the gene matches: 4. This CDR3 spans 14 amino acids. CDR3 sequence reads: CSVVGLAEAYEQYF. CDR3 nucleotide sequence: TGCAGCGTTGTGGGACTAGCGGAAGCCTACGAGCAGTACTTC.

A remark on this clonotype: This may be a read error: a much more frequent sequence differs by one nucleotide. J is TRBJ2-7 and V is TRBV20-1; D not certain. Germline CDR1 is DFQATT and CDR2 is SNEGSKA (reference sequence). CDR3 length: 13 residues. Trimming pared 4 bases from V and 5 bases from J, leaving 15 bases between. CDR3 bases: TGCAGTGCTATGAGGCAGGATGCTAACGAGCAGTACTTC. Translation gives CSAMRQDANEQYF.